This T cell receptor (beta chain) appears in the sequencing data of a study of cytotoxic CD8 clonotypes in ibrutinib-treated CLL. The V and J ends lost 6 bases and 5 bases respectively, with 16 bases between them. The CDR3 contains 15 residues. The germline V gene has CDR1 SNHLY and CDR2 FYNNEI. Assay used: immunoSEQ multiplex PCR; TCRdb lists only in-frame clones, some missing. The profile shows over 150,000 clones, about 80% of them singletons. Notes on the study in general: Public clonotypes were rare and shrank or held steady on treatment.

This clone occurred a few times. Its antigen is as yet unknown. This specimen consisted of PBMCs, obtained after 12 months of ibrutinib treatment. The rearrangement joins TRBV2 to TRBJ2-2; tentatively, D is TRBD2 (5 bases). The sequence came from a human donor with chronic lymphocytic leukemia. Here the CDR3 reads CASRVTGKRTGELFF. The CDR3 DNA is TGTGCCAGCAGAGTAACCGGGAAGAGGACCGGGGAGCTGTTTTTT.